Here is one T cell receptor (beta chain) with its context. TCRdb's table, derived via immunoSEQ multiplex PCR, lists solely in-frame clones and lacks some. This table holds roughly 130,000 clones, about nine tenths found once. The sample belongs to a study of blood T cell repertoires in COVID-19. With 0 bases clipped from V and 1 base from J, the junction kept 5 bases outside the gene matches. Germline V lookup: CDR1 LGHNA, CDR2 YNFKEQ. There are 16 residues in the CDR3. This sequence originates from a human donor with COVID-19, enrolled during active disease. The donor label of this sample is uncertain. This chain joins TRBV4-2 and TRBJ2-5; 7 positions agree with TRBD2. Sequenced input: peripheral blood. CDR3 amino acids: CASSQEWGGFQETQYF. The CDR3 bases are TGTGCCAGCAGCCAAGAATGGGGGGGGTTCCAAGAGACCCAGTACTTC.